The 29 T cell receptor beta chains given below trace back to one sample, sequenced in a study of blood T cell repertoires in COVID-19. TCRdb keeps only in-frame clones here, not all; method: immunoSEQ multiplex PCR. The sample records 75,000 to 90,000 clones, around 80% being singletons. Sequencing used peripheral blood. Receptor source: a man aged 55 to 70 with COVID-19, enrolled during active disease.

The J gene is TRBJ2-1, the V gene TRBV5-1; D is unresolved. The CDR3 consists of 14 residues. Germline assignment: CDR1 SGHRS and CDR2 YFSETQ. V lost 0 bases and J 4 bases, leaving 8 bases between the germline ends. The CDR3 DNA sequence: TGCGCCAGCAGCTTGGGTCCCCTTTACAATGAGCAGTTCTTC. This encodes CASSLGPLYNEQFF.

This clone was detected a few times. CDR3 nucleotides: TGTGCCAGCAGCTTTTCCTCCGGGACAGGGACTGGGGCCAACGTCCTGACTTTC. It translates to CASSFSSGTGTGANVLTF. The chain has TRBV11-3 and TRBJ2-6, with 9 bases identical to TRBD1. The ends lost 3 bases at V and 2 bases at J; junction bases unmatched: 8. The CDR3 loop spans 18 amino acids. Germline V gives CDR1 SGHNT, CDR2 YENEEA.

This clone has more than one count but fewer than ten. J is TRBJ2-5 and V is TRBV7-9, with D tentatively TRBD2 (6 bases). Trimming took 7 bases from V and 5 from J, leaving 8 bases between them. Germline V gene data show CDR1 as SEHNR and CDR2 as FQNEAQ (reference sequence). The CDR3 extends over 11 amino acids. For the CDR3, the DNA is TGTGCCAGCATTCGGGAGGAGACCCAGTACTTC. Its protein is CASIREETQYF. The variable domain in full, completed from reference TRBV7-9 and TRBJ2-5, reads DTGVSQNPRHKITKRGQNVTFRCDPISEHNRLYWYRQTLGQGPEFLTYFQNEAQLEKSRLLSDRFSAERPKGSFSTLEIQRTEQGDSAMYLCASIREETQYFGPGTRLLVL.

The rearrangement links TRBV4-1 to TRBJ2-1; D may be TRBD2 (6 bases). The V gene lost 0 bases and the J gene lost 0 bases, with 15 bases spanning the gap. CDR1 is MGHRA and CDR2 is YSYEKL in the germline V gene. The CDR3 runs to 18 residues. The CDR3 reads CASSQDDYSGNSYNEQFF. The CDR3 region has the DNA TGCGCCAGCAGCCAAGACGACTATAGCGGAAACTCCTACAATGAGCAGTTCTTC.

The rearrangement links TRBV5-1 to TRBJ1-1; possible D gene TRBD1, 6 bases. The CDR3 loop spans 14 amino acids. Germline CDR1 SGHRS, CDR2 YFSETQ. The ends were cut back, 2 bases at V and 1 base at J, with 9 bases in the middle. DNA for the CDR3: TGCGCCAGCAGCTTCCCGGGACAGAACACTGAAGCTTTCTTT. This encodes CASSFPGQNTEAFF.

The J gene is TRBJ2-1, the V gene TRBV6-5, with 8 bases that match TRBD2. Germline CDR1 is MNHEY and CDR2 is SVGAGI. Unmatched junction bases numbered 13, after V lost 6 bases and J lost 9 bases. This CDR3 region has 15 residues. The CDR3 DNA sequence: TGTGCCAGCAGCGCCCTGACTAGCGTTGTCGTTGAGCAGTTCTTC. The encoded protein is CASSALTSVVVEQFF.

This chain links TRBV3-1 (or the pseudogene TRBV3-2) with TRBJ1-1; possible D gene TRBD1, 5 bases. The length of the CDR3 is 14 residues. V shed 4 bases and J shed 3 bases, with 12 bases lying between them. CDR1 and CDR2 (germline): LGHDT, YNNKEL (reference sequence). This CDR3 reads CASSRRGGDTEAFF. CDR3 sequence (DNA): TGTGCCAGCAGCCGGAGGGGCGGTGACACTGAAGCTTTCTTT.

This clone was observed once. The rearrangement uses TRBV7-9 and TRBJ1-2; D not resolved. The CDR3 is made up of 14 amino acids. Germline CDR1 is SEHNR and CDR2 is FQNEAQ (reference sequence). Trimming took 4 bases from V and 0 from J, leaving 9 bases between them. This CDR3 is CASSSGVSNYGYTF. The DNA of the CDR3 is TGTGCCAGCAGCTCGGGAGTTTCTAACTATGGCTACACCTTC.

The V and J genes are TRBV15 and TRBJ2-3, with 8 bases identical to TRBD1. The CDR3 covers 16 residues. With 1 base clipped from V and 4 bases from J, the junction kept 7 bases outside the gene matches. CDR1 LNHNV and CDR2 YYDKDF come from the germline V gene (reference sequence). The CDR3 sequence: CATSRGQGAVADTQYF. The CDR3 nucleotides are TGTGCCACCAGCAGAGGGCAGGGGGCGGTTGCAGATACGCAGTATTTT.

The rearrangement links TRBV19 to TRBJ2-1, with D unclear. CDR3 length: 15 amino acids. V lost 1 base, J lost 6 bases, and 13 bases lay in between. The V gene's germline CDR1 is LNHDA and CDR2 SQIVND (reference sequence). DNA for the CDR3: TGTGCCAGTAGTATAGTGCCCCTACCACCCAATGAGCAGTTCTTC. It specifies CASSIVPLPPNEQFF.

This chain connects TRBV10-3 to TRBJ2-5, with D perhaps matching TRBD1 (5 bases). The CDR3 is 17 amino acids. Trimming took off 0 bases at V and 0 bases at J, with 14 bases between the two ends. The germline V gene has CDR1 ENHRY and CDR2 SYGVKD. This chain's CDR3 is CAISESIRVPHQETQYF. CDR3 DNA: TGTGCCATCAGTGAGTCGATCAGGGTACCCCACCAAGAGACCCAGTACTTC.

The CDR3 loop reads CASSLGTGGVRSEAFF. Written as DNA, the CDR3 is TGTGCCAGCAGCTTAGGGACAGGGGGCGTGAGGTCTGAAGCTTTCTTT. The chain has TRBV13 and TRBJ1-1; 10 nucleotides line up with TRBD1. After removal of 0 bases from V and 6 bases from J, the junction contained 7 bases not matched to a gene. The CDR3 has 16 residues. CDR1 and CDR2 from the germline V gene are PRHDT and FYEKMQ (reference sequence).

This clone showed up just once. One end of the junction fails to match germline, which may point to a read error. The CDR3 DNA reads TGTGCTAGCAGCTTAGCGAAAGGGGGAGTCACCGGGGAGCTGTTTTTT. Amino acids: CASSLAKGGVTGELFF. The chain is built from TRBV7-7 and TRBJ2-2, with D possibly being TRBD1 (6 bases). The germline gives CDR1 SSHAT, CDR2 FNYEAQ (reference sequence). The CDR3 has 16 amino acids.

The DNA of the CDR3 is TGTGCCAGCAGCTTCCGGCAGGGGAACTATGGCTACACCTTC. It encodes CASSFRQGNYGYTF. The chain uses TRBV5-4 and TRBJ1-2; possible D gene TRBD1, 6 bases. The V end was cut by 2 bases, the J end by 2 bases, with 10 bases between. The CDR3 contains 14 residues. CDR1 and CDR2 from the germline V gene are SGHNT and YYREEE (reference sequence).

V gene TRBV5-4 combines with J gene TRBJ1-2, with a tentative D call TRBD1 (5 bases). V was clipped by 0 bases and J by 6 bases, with 15 bases between them. The CDR3 is made up of 15 amino acids. In germline, CDR1 is SGHNT, CDR2 YYREEE (reference sequence). In DNA, the CDR3 is TGTGCCAGCAGCTTGGCGGGCAGGAGGGGCGATGGCTACACCTTC. Encoded protein: CASSLAGRRGDGYTF.

The rearrangement links TRBV4-1 to TRBJ2-5, with 10 bases aligning to TRBD1. The V gene end was trimmed by 4 bases and the J gene end by 5 bases; junction bases not matched to a gene: 4. Germline loops: CDR1 MGHRA, CDR2 YSYEKL. The CDR3 has 14 residues. The CDR3 DNA follows: TGCGCCAGCAGCCTCGGGACAGGGGAGGAGACCCAGTACTTC. It yields the protein CASSLGTGEETQYF.

The V and J genes are TRBV5-1 and TRBJ1-4, with a tentative D call TRBD1 (6 bases). V was pared by 1 base and J by 5 bases, with 9 bases between. The CDR3 is 14 residues long. Germline CDR1 and CDR2: SGHRS and YFSETQ. The CDR3 DNA sequence: TGCGCCAGCAGCTTGTGGCAGGGGAATGAAAAACTGTTTTTT. Translation gives CASSLWQGNEKLFF.

This sequence joins TRBV7-2 and TRBJ1-2, with D unresolved. Trimming took 1 base from V and 1 from J, leaving 7 bases between them. This CDR3 has 14 amino acids. Per germline, CDR1 SGHTA and CDR2 FQGNSA. CDR3 DNA: TGTGCCAGCAGCTTAGGACGGGATAACTATGGCTACACCTTC. Amino acid sequence: CASSLGRDNYGYTF. Full variable domain (missing parts from reference TRBV7-2 and TRBJ1-2): GAGVSQSPSNKVTEKGKDVELRCDPISGHTALYWYRQSLGQGLEFLIYFQGNSAPDKSGLPSDRFSAERTGGSVSTLTIQRTQQEDSAVYLCASSLGRDNYGYTFGSGTRLTVV.

This chain uses TRBV30 with TRBJ1-6; the match to TRBD1 covers 7 bases. The CDR3 covers 16 residues. Germline CDR1 and CDR2: GTSNPN and SVGIG (reference sequence). With 8 bases clipped from V and 0 bases from J, the junction kept 10 bases outside the gene matches. The CDR3 protein is CASNLDRSSYNSPLHF. The DNA of the CDR3 is TGTGCCAGCAACTTGGACAGGAGCTCCTATAATTCACCCCTCCACTTT. Combining the CDR3 with reference TRBV30 and TRBJ1-6 gives the whole variable domain SQTIHQWPATLVQPVGSPLSLECTVEGTSNPNLYWYRQAAGRGLQLLFYSVGIGQISSEVPQNLSASRPQDRQFILSSKKLLLSDSGFYLCASNLDRSSYNSPLHFGNGTRLTVT.

The chain employs TRBV11-2 and TRBJ1-2; TRBD1 might be the D (6 bases). CDR1 SGHAT and CDR2 FQNNGV come from the germline V gene. The CDR3 has 14 residues. The V and J ends lost 5 bases and 7 bases respectively, with 17 bases between them. Written as DNA, the CDR3 is TGTGCCAGCAGCCCGGGAACAGGGTTCTCTGGCTACACCTTC. This translates into CASSPGTGFSGYTF. The full variable domain, in which reference TRBV11-2 and TRBJ1-2 provide the parts outside the CDR3, is EAGVAQSPRYKIIEKRQSVAFWCNPISGHATLYWYQQILGQGPKLLIQFQNNGVVDDSQLPKDRFSAERLKGVDSTLKIQPAKLEDSAVYLCASSPGTGFSGYTFGSGTRLTVV.

This chain uses TRBV19 with TRBJ1-2; D possibly corresponds to TRBD1 (5 bases). Trimming removed 3 bases from V and 7 bases from J, with 15 bases in between. The CDR3 is 14 residues long. CDR1 LNHDA and CDR2 SQIVND come from the germline V gene (reference sequence). CDR3 region: CASSIPGKVGGYTF. The CDR3 DNA sequence: TGTGCCAGTAGTATCCCAGGGAAAGTCGGTGGCTACACCTTC.

The CDR3 is CASSFGGPSSYEQYF. CDR3 bases: TGTGCCAGCAGCTTCGGGGGGCCGAGCTCCTACGAGCAGTACTTC. This chain links TRBV5-4 with TRBJ2-7, with D tentatively TRBD2 (7 bases). The CDR3 spans 15 residues. The ends were cut back, 2 bases at V and 0 bases at J, with 12 bases in the middle. Germline CDR1 and CDR2: SGHNT and YYREEE (reference sequence).

This clone was seen only once. This chain joins TRBV19 and TRBJ2-1, with D maybe TRBD1 (6 bases). Trimming removed 7 bases at V and 6 bases at J, with 13 bases between. Looked up from germline, CDR1 is LNHDA and CDR2 is SQIVND (reference sequence). The CDR3 sequence is 13 residues long. CDR3: CASKKDSFNEQFF. In DNA form, the CDR3 reads TGTGCCAGTAAGAAGGACAGCTTCAATGAGCAGTTCTTC.

The chain recombines TRBV5-5 with TRBJ2-7; D gene uncertain. The CDR3 extends over 12 amino acids. Per the germline V gene, CDR1 is SGHKS and CDR2 is YYEKEE (reference sequence). V lost 2 bases to trimming and J lost 4 bases, with 7 bases between them. The CDR3 spells CASSFSFYEQYF. The DNA of the CDR3 is TGTGCCAGCAGCTTCTCCTTTTACGAGCAGTACTTC.

V is TRBV6-5 and J is TRBJ1-5; maybe TRBD1 (5 bases). Per the germline V gene, CDR1 is MNHEY and CDR2 is SVGAGI. V was cut by 3 bases and J by 6 bases, with 18 bases left in between. This CDR3 spans 16 amino acids. The CDR3 DNA follows: TGTGCCAGCAGTTATACAGGTGCGACTGTGGGTCAGCCCCAGCATTTT. Encoded protein: CASSYTGATVGQPQHF.

This clone occurred once. The CDR3 here is CSVATGNTEAFF. The CDR3 DNA reads as TGCAGCGTTGCCACAGGGAACACTGAAGCTTTCTTT. J is TRBJ1-1 and V is TRBV29-1; weak D call: TRBD1 (5 bases). The CDR3 is made up of 12 amino acids. V lost 4 bases, J lost 1 base, and 7 bases lay in between. Germline CDR1 reads SQVTM; CDR2 reads ANQGSEA.

The sample holds a few counts of this clone. V gene TRBV7-3 combines with J gene TRBJ2-1, with D perhaps TRBD2 (6 bases). The CDR3 is made up of 16 amino acids. The germline CDR1 and CDR2 sequences are SGHTA and FQGTGA. V lost 5 bases, J lost 1 base, and 15 bases lay in between. CDR3 nucleotide sequence: TGTGCCAGCAGCGGGACCGGGGGTAAATCCTACAATGAGCAGTTCTTC. It specifies CASSGTGGKSYNEQFF.

This chain uses TRBV4-1 with TRBJ2-3, with TRBD1 as a possible D gene (5 bases). The length of the CDR3 is 14 residues. Germline V gene data show CDR1 as MGHRA and CDR2 as YSYEKL. With 0 bases removed from V and 6 bases from J, the gap between germline ends came to 10 bases. The CDR3, as DNA: TGCGCCAGCAGCCAAGACACAGGCCGCGATACGCAGTATTTT. Encoded protein: CASSQDTGRDTQYF.

This chain connects TRBV6-5 to TRBJ2-7, with 8 bases identical to TRBD2. Germline-derived CDR1 and CDR2 are MNHEY and SVGAGI. V lost 7 bases and J lost 4; bases outside the gene matches: 12. This CDR3 has 15 residues. The CDR3 bases are TGTGCCAGCATCCCGGGAGGCGGGGGGTATTACGAGCAGTACTTC. Translated, it gives CASIPGGGGYYEQYF.